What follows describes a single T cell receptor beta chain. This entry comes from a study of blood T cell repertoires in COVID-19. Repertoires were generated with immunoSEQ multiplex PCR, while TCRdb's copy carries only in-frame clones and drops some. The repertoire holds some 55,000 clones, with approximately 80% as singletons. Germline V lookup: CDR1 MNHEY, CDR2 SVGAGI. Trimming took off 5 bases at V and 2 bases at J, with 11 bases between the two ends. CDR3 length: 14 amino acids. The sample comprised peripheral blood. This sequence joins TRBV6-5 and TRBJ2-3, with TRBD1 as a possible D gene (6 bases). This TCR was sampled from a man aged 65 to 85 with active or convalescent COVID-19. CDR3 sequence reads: CASSLRGATDTQYF. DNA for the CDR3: TGTGCCAGCAGTCTCAGGGGCGCCACAGATACGCAGTATTTT.